Below, one T cell receptor (beta chain) is given with its context. Its antigen remains unknown. Germline V gene sequence: CDR1 SGHAT, CDR2 FQDESV (reference sequence). V was trimmed by 0 bases and J by 2 bases, leaving 9 bases between them. This CDR3 comprises 15 residues. The entry originates in a study of identical twins. Study findings and constraints: Researchers reported excess low generation probability among twin-shared out-of-frame alpha sequences. Modeled out-of-frame TCR alpha sharing in monozygotic twins fell below observed levels. Cross-sectional statistical analysis was relied on for the conclusions, without the same donors being followed.

TCRdb called the 5' RACE reads again in MiXCR, with one record for every CDR3 protein. The sample consists of 1.5 million to 2 million distinct CDR3 sequences, less than 40% of them appearing once. J is TRBJ2-3 and V is TRBV11-1, with D uncertain. This receptor was obtained from a newborn girl in good health. Source material: cord blood. The DNA of the CDR3 is TGTGCCAGCAGCTTAGCGCCGGTTCCCACAGATACGCAGTATTTT. As protein: CASSLAPVPTDTQYF.